One sample yielded the 27 T cell receptor beta chains listed below, sequenced in a study of identical twins. TCRdb used MiXCR to reprocess the 5' RACE reads, holding one entry per CDR3 protein. The sample carries 400,000 or so distinct CDR3 sequences, approximately 10% recorded once. Source material: naive T cells sorted from blood. The receptors shown here come from a woman aged 45-65 years in good health.

Only a few counts were recorded for this clonotype. This CDR3 is CASSQDSASEQFF. Written as DNA, the CDR3 is TGTGCCAGCAGCCAAGATTCGGCATCGGAGCAGTTCTTC. The chain couples TRBV3-1 to TRBJ2-1; D uncertain. The CDR3 has 13 residues. V lost 0 bases, J lost 10 bases, and 10 bases lay in between. The V gene's germline CDR1 is LGHDT and CDR2 YNNKEL (reference sequence).

The CDR3 region has the DNA TGTGCCAGCAGTGAATGGCGGGGGGCGAGCAATCAGCCCCAGCATTTT. Translation: CASSEWRGASNQPQHF. The rearrangement links TRBV6-1 to TRBJ1-5; tentatively, D is TRBD1 (6 bases). CDR3 length: 16 residues. The V and J ends lost 2 bases and 1 base respectively, with 12 bases between them. Germline V gene lookup returns CDR1 MNHNS and CDR2 SASEGT.

This clonotype has ten or more counts. V and J are TRBV5-1 and TRBJ2-1, with 10 bases identical to TRBD2. The V gene's germline CDR1 is SGHRS and CDR2 YFSETQ. V was pared by 4 bases and J by 2 bases, with 3 bases of the junction left unmatched. The CDR3 totals 15 residues. As DNA, the CDR3 is TGCGCCAGCAGCCCTGGACTAGCGGCCTACAATGAGCAGTTCTTC. Protein: CASSPGLAAYNEQFF.

This clonotype has just a few counts. J is TRBJ2-2 and V is TRBV12-3 or TRBV12-4; no definite D call. Trimming shortened V by 6 bases and J by 0 bases, and 11 bases separated the two germline ends. The CDR3 runs 15 residues. The CDR3 bases are TGTGCCAGCAGCAAAGGGCAGCCGAACACCGGGGAGCTGTTTTTT. The encoded protein is CASSKGQPNTGELFF.

The J gene is TRBJ1-1, the V gene TRBV25-1; D is uncertain. The germline CDR1 and CDR2 sequences are MGHDK and SYGVNS. The CDR3 is 13 residues long. V shed 1 base and J shed 5 bases, with 8 bases lying between them. The DNA of the CDR3 is TGTGCCAGCAGTGAATTCTCTATGACTGAAGCTTTCTTT. Translating it yields CASSEFSMTEAFF.

This clonotype turned up a few times. This chain uses TRBV24-1 with TRBJ2-2; D may correspond to TRBD1 or TRBD2 (5 bases each). The V end was cut by 4 bases, the J end by 4 bases, with 15 bases between. This CDR3 spans 16 amino acids. Germline CDR1 and CDR2: KGHDR and SFDVKD. CDR3 loop: CATSDPGPGITGELFF. In DNA form, the CDR3 reads TGTGCCACCAGTGACCCGGGGCCGGGGATCACCGGGGAGCTGTTTTTT.

This clonotype was seen more than once but under ten times. The chain has TRBV20-1 and TRBJ2-7; no clear D. This CDR3 has 13 residues. Trimming took 0 bases from V and 3 from J, leaving 9 bases between them. Germline loops: CDR1 DFQATT, CDR2 SNEGSKA (reference sequence). CDR3 DNA: TGCAGTGCTAGAGAAGGCATACTCTACGAGCAGTACTTC. Protein sequence: CSAREGILYEQYF.

This clonotype was seen ten or more times. The chain has TRBV11-2 and TRBJ2-7; the match to TRBD2 covers 7 bases. The CDR3 runs 17 residues. The ends lost 1 base at V and 1 base at J; junction bases unmatched: 10. The germline V gene encodes CDR1 SGHAT and CDR2 FQNNGV. The CDR3 reads CASSLGSGSGWSYEQYV. The CDR3 coding sequence is TGTGCCAGCAGCTTAGGGTCAGGTAGCGGGTGGTCCTACGAGCAGTACGTC.

This chain links TRBV11-2 with TRBJ2-1; a possible D gene is TRBD1 (8 bases). Germline-derived CDR1 and CDR2 are SGHAT and FQNNGV. The V gene lost 3 bases and the J gene lost 5 bases, with 23 bases spanning the gap. The CDR3 spans 18 residues. This chain's CDR3 is CASSFGQGGTTRHNEQFF. CDR3 DNA sequence: TGTGCCAGCAGCTTCGGACAGGGAGGGACTACACGACACAATGAGCAGTTCTTC. Using reference TRBV11-2 and TRBJ2-1 for the parts outside the CDR3, the full variable domain is EAGVAQSPRYKIIEKRQSVAFWCNPISGHATLYWYQQILGQGPKLLIQFQNNGVVDDSQLPKDRFSAERLKGVDSTLKIQPAKLEDSAVYLCASSFGQGGTTRHNEQFFGPGTRLTVL.

This clonotype showed up just a few times. The V call is TRBV6-1, the J call TRBJ2-2; 14 positions agree with TRBD2. Germline V lookup: CDR1 MNHNS, CDR2 SASEGT. Unmatched junction bases numbered 5, after V lost 2 bases and J lost 6 bases. This CDR3 is built from 17 residues. CDR3 amino acids: CASSESWTSGRPGELFF. The CDR3 bases are TGTGCCAGCAGTGAATCGTGGACTAGCGGGAGGCCCGGGGAGCTGTTTTTT.

This clonotype was counted a few times. V and J are TRBV12-3 or TRBV12-4 and TRBJ2-1; 9 nucleotides agree with TRBD1. The CDR3 loop spans 14 amino acids. J was trimmed by 4 bases and V by 7 bases; bases with no gene match: 5. The DNA for the CDR3 is TGTGCCAGCACTCTACAGGGGGCGTACAATGAGCAGTTCTTC. Its protein product is CASTLQGAYNEQFF.

This clonotype was found a few times. The junction shows a germline mismatch at one end, possibly a read error. The chain has TRBV19 and TRBJ2-7; 9 nucleotides align to TRBD2. Germline V gene sequence: CDR1 LNHDA, CDR2 SQIVND (reference sequence). The CDR3 sequence is 14 residues long. CDR3 in amino acids: CASSASSLPGLAVF. In DNA, the CDR3 is TGTGCCAGTAGTGCCAGCTCACTACCGGGACTAGCAGTCTTC.

Only a few counts were recorded for this clonotype. This chain joins TRBV20-1 and TRBJ2-7; 12 bases are shared with TRBD1. J was trimmed by 3 bases and V by 0 bases; bases with no gene match: 15. The germline CDR1 and CDR2 sequences are DFQATT and SNEGSKA (reference sequence). The CDR3 is made up of 19 amino acids. CDR3 region: CSARDPGTGGSRTGYEQYF. The DNA for the CDR3 is TGCAGTGCTAGAGACCCTGGGACAGGGGGCTCCCGGACCGGCTACGAGCAGTACTTC.

This rearrangement joins TRBV9 to TRBJ1-6; D not resolved. Germline-derived CDR1 and CDR2 are SGDLS and YYNGEE. The CDR3 spans 14 residues. V was pared by 3 bases and J by 4 bases, with 8 bases between. The CDR3 sequence is CASSGPVYNSPLHF. CDR3 DNA sequence: TGTGCCAGCAGCGGCCCGGTTTATAATTCACCCCTCCACTTT. Using reference TRBV9 and TRBJ1-6 for the parts outside the CDR3, the full variable domain is DSGVTQTPKHLITATGQRVTLRCSPRSGDLSVYWYQQSLDQGLQFLIQYYNGEERAKGNILERFSAQQFPDLHSELNLSSLELGDSALYFCASSGPVYNSPLHFGNGTRLTVT.

The chain couples TRBV7-6 to TRBJ2-5; 11 positions match TRBD2. CDR3 size: 17 residues. Germline CDR1 reads SGHVS; CDR2 reads FNYEAQ. J lost 3 bases, V lost 5 bases, and 11 bases had no gene match. CDR3 coding DNA: TGTGCCAGCAGCCCTTTGGTGTTAGCGGGAGGGAAAGAGACCCAGTACTTC. Protein product: CASSPLVLAGGKETQYF.

The chain couples TRBV6-5 to TRBJ2-5; TRBD2 aligns across 9 bases. The CDR3 extends over 14 amino acids. Germline CDR1 reads MNHEY; CDR2 reads SVGAGI. The V gene end was trimmed by 8 bases and the J gene end by 5 bases; junction bases not matched to a gene: 9. CDR3 amino acids: CASREAGGRETQYF. CDR3 DNA: TGTGCCAGCCGAGAAGCGGGAGGTCGTGAGACCCAGTACTTC.

The gene calls are TRBV6-5 and TRBJ1-2; 7 positions agree with TRBD1. From germline, CDR1 is MNHEY and CDR2 SVGAGI. Germline trimming cut 2 bases from V and 8 bases from J; bases unmatched to any gene: 2. The CDR3 extends over 12 amino acids. The CDR3 sequence is CASSYRGLGYTF. The CDR3 DNA follows: TGTGCCAGCAGTTACAGGGGGCTAGGCTACACCTTC.

This clonotype was counted ten times or more. V is TRBV10-3 and J is TRBJ2-2; D is undetermined. Germline assignment: CDR1 ENHRY and CDR2 SYGVKD. The CDR3 extends over 10 amino acids. Trimming shortened V by 8 bases and J by 4 bases, and 2 bases separated the two germline ends. As DNA, the CDR3 is TGTGCCATCGGCACCGGGGAGCTGTTTTTT. Protein sequence: CAIGTGELFF.

This clonotype was picked up a small number of times. The chain has TRBV5-1 and TRBJ2-2; 7 nucleotides agree with TRBD1. V lost 7 bases to trimming and J lost 3 bases; unmatched junction nucleotides: 9. Germline CDR1 reads SGHRS; CDR2 reads YFSETQ. The CDR3 covers 15 residues. CDR3 in DNA: TGCGCCAGCGGTCAACAGGGGATCCACACCGGGGAGCTGTTTTTT. It codes for CASGQQGIHTGELFF.

This clonotype showed up just a few times. The chain links TRBV5-1 to TRBJ2-5, with 13 positions matching TRBD2. CDR3 length equals 15 residues. V lost 6 bases, J lost 5 bases, and 7 bases stayed unmatched. In germline, CDR1 is SGHRS, CDR2 YFSETQ. CDR3 in DNA: TGCGCCAGCACCGACGAGACTAGCGGGAGGGAGACCCAGTACTTC. Protein sequence: CASTDETSGRETQYF.

This sequence joins TRBV2 and TRBJ1-6; D call uncertain. Deletions cut 2 bases from V and 5 bases from J, with 4 bases between. The CDR3 length is 13 residues. Germline assignment: CDR1 SNHLY and CDR2 FYNNEI. In DNA, the CDR3 is TGTGCCAGCAGTGAACAGGATAATTCACCCCTCCACTTT. Its translation is CASSEQDNSPLHF.

The chain has TRBV4-1 and TRBJ2-5, with 9 positions matching TRBD1. J gave up 4 bases and V 3 bases, and 3 bases lay outside the gene matches. From germline, CDR1 is MGHRA and CDR2 YSYEKL. The CDR3 contains 14 residues. CDR3 loop: CASSQSDRGETQYF. In DNA, the CDR3 is TGCGCCAGCAGCCAGTCGGACAGGGGAGAGACCCAGTACTTC.

This clonotype occurred many times. This chain uses TRBV10-1 with TRBJ2-1, with D maybe TRBD2 (5 bases). Trimming shortened V by 0 bases and J by 7 bases, and 7 bases separated the two germline ends. The CDR3 is 13 amino acids. CDR1 and CDR2 (germline): WNHNN, SYGVQD (reference sequence). The CDR3 sequence is CASSESRDNEQFF. CDR3 coding DNA: TGCGCCAGCAGTGAGTCCCGGGATAATGAGCAGTTCTTC.

This clonotype was counted between two and nine times. The rearrangement links TRBV20-1 to TRBJ1-2, with D possibly TRBD1 on 6 matching bases. V lost 3 bases to trimming and J lost 0 bases, with 17 bases between them. The CDR3 consists of 16 residues. The germline CDR1 and CDR2 sequences are DFQATT and SNEGSKA (reference sequence). The CDR3 spells CSARGMGTPTNYGYTF. The CDR3 DNA reads as TGCAGTGCTAGGGGGATGGGGACACCAACTAACTATGGCTACACCTTC.

In its sample, this clonotype was seen many times. The chain uses TRBV2 and TRBJ1-5; weak D call: TRBD1 (5 bases). V shed 7 bases and J shed 7 bases, with 14 bases lying between them. Germline V gene data show CDR1 as SNHLY and CDR2 as FYNNEI. CDR3 length: 13 residues. CDR3 in amino acids: CASIHEGDQPQHF. The CDR3 bases are TGTGCCAGCATCCACGAAGGGGACCAGCCCCAGCATTTT.

This clonotype was seen many times. The genes are TRBV12-3 or TRBV12-4 and TRBJ1-2, with no clear D. The CDR3 is made up of 16 amino acids. Trimming took off 0 bases at V and 3 bases at J, with 14 bases between the two ends. CDR3 sequence reads: CASSLALGGAYYGYTF. In DNA, the CDR3 is TGTGCCAGCAGTTTAGCCCTCGGTGGAGCCTACTATGGCTACACCTTC.

Only a few counts were recorded for this clonotype. The rearrangement links TRBV6-6 to TRBJ1-5; no clear D gene. CDR3 length: 13 residues. V dropped 2 bases and J dropped 7 bases, with 9 bases sitting between them. Germline V lookup: CDR1 MNHNY, CDR2 SVGAGI (reference sequence). DNA of the CDR3: TGTGCCAGCAGTTACGACGGGAAGCAGCCCCAGCATTTT. Translating gives CASSYDGKQPQHF.